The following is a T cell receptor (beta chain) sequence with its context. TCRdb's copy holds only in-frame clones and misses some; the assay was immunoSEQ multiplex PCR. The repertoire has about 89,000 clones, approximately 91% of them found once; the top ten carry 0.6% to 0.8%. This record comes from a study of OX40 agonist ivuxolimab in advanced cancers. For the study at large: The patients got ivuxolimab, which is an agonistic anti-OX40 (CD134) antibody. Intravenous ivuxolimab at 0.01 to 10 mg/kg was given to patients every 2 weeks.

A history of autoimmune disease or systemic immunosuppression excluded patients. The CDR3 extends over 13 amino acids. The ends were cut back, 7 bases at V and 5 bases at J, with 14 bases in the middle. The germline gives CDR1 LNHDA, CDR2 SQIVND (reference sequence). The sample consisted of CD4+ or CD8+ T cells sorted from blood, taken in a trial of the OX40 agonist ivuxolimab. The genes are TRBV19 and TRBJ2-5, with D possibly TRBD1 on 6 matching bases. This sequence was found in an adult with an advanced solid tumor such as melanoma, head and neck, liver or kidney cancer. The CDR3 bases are TGTGCCAGTAACCAGGGGAACGGGGAGACCCAGTACTTC. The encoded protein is CASNQGNGETQYF.